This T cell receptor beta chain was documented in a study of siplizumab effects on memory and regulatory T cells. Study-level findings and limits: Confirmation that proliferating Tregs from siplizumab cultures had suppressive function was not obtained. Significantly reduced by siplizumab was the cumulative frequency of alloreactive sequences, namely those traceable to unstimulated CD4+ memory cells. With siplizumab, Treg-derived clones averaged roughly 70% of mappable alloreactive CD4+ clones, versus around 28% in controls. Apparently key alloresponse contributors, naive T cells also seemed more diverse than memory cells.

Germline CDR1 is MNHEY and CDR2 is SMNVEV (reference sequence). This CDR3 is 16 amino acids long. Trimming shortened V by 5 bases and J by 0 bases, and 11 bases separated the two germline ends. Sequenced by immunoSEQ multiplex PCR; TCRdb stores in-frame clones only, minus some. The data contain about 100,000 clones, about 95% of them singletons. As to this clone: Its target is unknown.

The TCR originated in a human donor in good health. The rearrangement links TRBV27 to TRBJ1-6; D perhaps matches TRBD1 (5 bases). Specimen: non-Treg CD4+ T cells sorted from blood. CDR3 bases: TGTGCCAGCAGTCACCCGGGGGGCTCCTATAATTCACCCCTCCACTTT. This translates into CASSHPGGSYNSPLHF.